A single sample gave rise to the 13 T cell receptor beta chains below, sequenced in a study of radiation and T cells in renal cell carcinoma. The time point is: blood 4 weeks post-SBRT, at nephrectomy. Regarding treatment: 15 Gy SBRT to primary tumor, nephrectomy 4 weeks later. The table came from immunoSEQ multiplex PCR; TCRdb's copy has only in-frame clones and leaves some out. Of about 78,000 clones in the sample, about 89% were seen once. Sample: blood, taken from a patient whose treatment included radiotherapy and nephrectomy. These receptors were obtained from a woman in her 70s with renal cell carcinoma.

The chain has TRBV28 and TRBJ1-1, with D possibly being TRBD1 (5 bases). V was trimmed by 6 bases and J by 1 base, leaving 21 bases between them. Germline V lookup: CDR1 MDHEN, CDR2 SYDVKM. CDR3 size: 17 residues. Written as DNA, the CDR3 is TGTGCCAGCAGGCCCCCCGGCCGGGACGGTGGGAACACTGAAGCTTTCTTT. As protein: CASRPPGRDGGNTEAFF.

The V gene is TRBV7-9, the J gene TRBJ2-1; 7 bases line up with TRBD1. Germline CDR1 reads SEHNR; CDR2 reads FQNEAQ (reference sequence). Unmatched junction bases numbered 6, after V lost 5 bases and J lost 5 bases. CDR3 length: 14 residues. CDR3 nucleotides: TGTGCCAGCAGCGTTGGGACAGAACACAATGAGCAGTTCTTC. Protein: CASSVGTEHNEQFF.

The V gene is TRBV30, the J gene TRBJ2-2; 7 bases are a match to TRBD2. This CDR3 spans 15 amino acids. The germline V gene encodes CDR1 GTSNPN and CDR2 SVGIG (reference sequence). J gave up 1 base and V 5 bases, and 7 bases lay outside the gene matches. CDR3 nucleotide sequence: TGTGCCTGGGGAAGAGGCGGGGGGAACACCGGGGAGCTGTTTTTT. It encodes CAWGRGGGNTGELFF.

The rearrangement links TRBV28 to TRBJ2-5; 11 bases align to TRBD2. CDR3 size: 16 residues. Germline loops: CDR1 MDHEN, CDR2 SYDVKM. V gave up 4 bases and J gave up 7 bases; unmatched junction bases: 11. The CDR3 nucleotides read TGTGCCAGCAGTTCCCGACTAGCGGGGATGCCGGGGACCCAGTACTTC. It specifies CASSSRLAGMPGTQYF.

The rearrangement links TRBV4-1 to TRBJ1-3, with D possibly being TRBD1 (6 bases). The CDR3 sequence is 16 residues long. Germline V gene lookup returns CDR1 MGHRA and CDR2 YSYEKL. V was clipped by 0 bases and J by 9 bases, with 18 bases between them. Here the CDR3 reads CASSQDQAGGVGTIYF. DNA of the CDR3: TGCGCCAGCAGCCAAGATCAGGCGGGGGGCGTGGGCACCATATATTTT.

This clone came up once. The CDR3 is CASSLQGATYNEQFF. The CDR3 bases are TGTGCCAGCAGTCTACAGGGGGCAACGTACAATGAGCAGTTCTTC. The rearrangement joins TRBV27 to TRBJ2-1; 9 bases line up with TRBD1. The germline V gene has CDR1 MNHEY and CDR2 SMNVEV (reference sequence). J lost 4 bases, V lost 5 bases, and 6 bases had no gene match. The CDR3 extends over 15 amino acids.

This chain connects TRBV10-3 to TRBJ2-6; TRBD2 matches 7 bases. Germline V lookup: CDR1 ENHRY, CDR2 SYGVKD. The V gene end was trimmed by 3 bases and the J gene end by 2 bases; junction bases not matched to a gene: 1. CDR3 length equals 15 residues. CDR3 protein: CAISERGAGANVLTF. The CDR3 region has the DNA TGTGCCATCAGTGAACGGGGGGCTGGGGCCAACGTCCTGACTTTC.

J is TRBJ2-1 and V is TRBV11-2, with D unclear. This CDR3 has 16 residues. The V gene lost 0 bases and the J gene lost 4 bases, with 13 bases spanning the gap. CDR1 and CDR2 from the germline V gene are SGHAT and FQNNGV. CDR3 sequence reads: CASSLDRTKLYNEQFF. The CDR3 nucleotides are TGTGCCAGCAGCTTAGATCGGACCAAACTTTACAATGAGCAGTTCTTC.

The V call is TRBV11-2, the J call TRBJ1-2, with 7 bases aligning to TRBD1. CDR3 length: 15 amino acids. Germline assignment: CDR1 SGHAT and CDR2 FQNNGV. The J segment lost 5 bases and the V segment lost 5 bases, leaving 11 bases of the junction unmatched. The CDR3 DNA is TGTGCCAGCAGCCCACTACCAGGGACAGAATATGGCTACACCTTC. Translated: CASSPLPGTEYGYTF.

A single count supports this clone. The chain links TRBV10-3 to TRBJ1-5; 9 nucleotides agree with TRBD1. The J segment lost 4 bases and the V segment lost 6 bases, leaving 4 bases of the junction unmatched. The CDR3 runs to 14 residues. Germline V gene lookup returns CDR1 ENHRY and CDR2 SYGVKD. CDR3 nucleotides: TGTGCCATCAGGGGACAGGGAAATAATCAGCCCCAGCATTTT. This codes for CAIRGQGNNQPQHF.

This chain uses TRBV27 with TRBJ2-1; the match to TRBD1 covers 7 bases. In germline, CDR1 is MNHEY, CDR2 SMNVEV (reference sequence). V lost 7 bases, J lost 4 bases, and 4 bases stayed unmatched. This CDR3 spans 13 amino acids. CDR3 nucleotides: TGTGCCAGCACCCCCAGGGGGTACAATGAGCAGTTCTTC. The encoded protein is CASTPRGYNEQFF.

This clone was picked up one time. The CDR3 DNA sequence: TGTGCCAGCAGCTCCCGGGACAGATTCAACTATGGCTACACCTTC. Its translation is CASSSRDRFNYGYTF. The rearrangement links TRBV5-4 to TRBJ1-2; TRBD1 agrees at 7 bases. CDR3 length equals 15 residues. Per the germline V gene, CDR1 is SGHNT and CDR2 is YYREEE (reference sequence). The V segment lost 3 bases and the J segment 2 bases; nucleotides outside the gene matches: 7.

The CDR3 DNA reads TGTGCCAGCAGTTTAAGGACAGGGGGAACAGATACGCAGTATTTT. Its protein product is CASSLRTGGTDTQYF. This chain uses TRBV13 with TRBJ2-3; 10 bases fit TRBD1. V was clipped by 6 bases and J by 3 bases; unmatched bases: 6. CDR3 length equals 15 residues. The germline gives CDR1 PRHDT, CDR2 FYEKMQ (reference sequence).